Sequencing of this TCR beta chain was carried out in a study of control samples from healthy donors and cancer patients. In the case of this clone: The sample carries other DNA sequences with the same CDR3.

The repertoire was sequenced with immunoSEQ multiplex PCR; TCRdb's copy has only in-frame clones and lacks some. The data show approximately 40,000 clones, with 70% to 75% seen just once and over 15% held by the top ten. The CDR3 is 15 amino acids. The trim removed 5 bases at V and 4 bases at J, leaving 7 bases unmatched. The V gene's germline CDR1 is MDHEN and CDR2 SYDVKM. The gene calls are TRBV28 and TRBJ2-7; 11 positions agree with TRBD1. This TCR came from a male donor with melanoma. Specimen: formalin-fixed, paraffin-embedded tissue. DNA for the CDR3: TGTGCCAGCAGTCCCCCGGGACAGGGGGTTTACGAGCAGTACTTC. Encoded protein: CASSPPGQGVYEQYF.